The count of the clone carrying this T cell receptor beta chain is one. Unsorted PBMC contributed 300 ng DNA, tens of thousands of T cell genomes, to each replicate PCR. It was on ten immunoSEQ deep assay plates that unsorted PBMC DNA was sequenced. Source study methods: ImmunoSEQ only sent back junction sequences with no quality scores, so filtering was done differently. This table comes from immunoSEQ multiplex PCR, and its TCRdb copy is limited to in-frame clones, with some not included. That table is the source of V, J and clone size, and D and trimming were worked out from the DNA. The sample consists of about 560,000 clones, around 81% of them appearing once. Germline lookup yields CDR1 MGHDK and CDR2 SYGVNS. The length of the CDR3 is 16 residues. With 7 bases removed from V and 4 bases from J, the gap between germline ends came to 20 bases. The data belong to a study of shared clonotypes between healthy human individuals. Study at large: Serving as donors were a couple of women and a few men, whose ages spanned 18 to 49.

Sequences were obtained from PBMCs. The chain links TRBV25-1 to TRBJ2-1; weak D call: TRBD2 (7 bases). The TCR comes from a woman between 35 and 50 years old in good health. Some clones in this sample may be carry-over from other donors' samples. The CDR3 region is CASTRGLAASYNEQFF. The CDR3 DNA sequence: TGTGCCAGCACCCGGGGGCTAGCGGCATCATACAATGAGCAGTTCTTC.